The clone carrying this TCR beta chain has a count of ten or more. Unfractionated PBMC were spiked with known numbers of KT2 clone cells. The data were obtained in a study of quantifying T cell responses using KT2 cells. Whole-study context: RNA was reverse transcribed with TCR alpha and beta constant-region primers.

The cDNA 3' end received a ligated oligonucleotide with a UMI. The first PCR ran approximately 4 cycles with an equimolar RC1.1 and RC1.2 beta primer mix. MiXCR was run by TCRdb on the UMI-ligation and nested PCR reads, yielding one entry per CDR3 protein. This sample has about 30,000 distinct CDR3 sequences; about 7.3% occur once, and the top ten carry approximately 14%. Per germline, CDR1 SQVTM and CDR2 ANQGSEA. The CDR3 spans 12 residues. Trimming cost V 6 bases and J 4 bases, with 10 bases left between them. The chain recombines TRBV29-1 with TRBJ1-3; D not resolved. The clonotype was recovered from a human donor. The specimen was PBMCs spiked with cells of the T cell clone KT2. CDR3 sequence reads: CSVVEPGNTIYF. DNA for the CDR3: TGCAGCGTGGTTGAACCGGGAAACACCATATATTTT.